Listed below are T cell receptor beta chains from one sample, sequenced in a study of T cell responses to AZD1222 COVID-19 vaccine. The table came from immunoSEQ multiplex PCR; TCRdb's copy has only in-frame clones and leaves some out. The table includes over 100,000 clones, about 82% detected once. The material was peripheral blood, obtained on day 0 of AZD1222 vaccination. The receptors derive from an adult in good health. CDR3s include the opening cysteine and the closing phenylalanine or tryptophan. The D gene is left open where the match is weak. Not every row has a clone size; where given, it reads once, few, many or a size class.

V gene	J gene	clone size	D gene	CDR3 DNA	CDR3 protein
TRBV19	TRBJ2-3	-	TRBD1	TGTGCCAGTACCCCGGGACAGGATCCAGATACGCAGTATTTT	CASTPGQDPDTQYF
TRBV28	TRBJ1-2	-	TRBD1	TGTGCCAGCAGTACCTTACTCCCCGGGACAGAGTTCACCTTC	CASSTLLPGTEFTF
TRBV7-2	TRBJ2-3	once	TRBD2	TGTGCCAGCAGCGCGACTAGCGGGGGGGCTGGAGATACGCAGTATTTT	CASSATSGGAGDTQYF
TRBV7-3	TRBJ1-1	-	-	TGTGCCAGCAGCCCAAGTATGAACACTGAAGCTTTCTTT	CASSPSMNTEAFF
TRBV7-3	TRBJ1-1	few	-	TGTGCCAGCAGCCCCAACCCGGGAAACACTGAAGCTTTCTTT	CASSPNPGNTEAFF
TRBV19	TRBJ1-2	-	-	TGTGCCAGTAGTATAAAGGGGGATGTCTTCTCAAGATTCTTC	CASSIKGDVFSRFF
TRBV6-2/TRBV6-3	TRBJ2-6	-	TRBD1	TGTGCCAGCAGTTTCGACAGGGGGCCTGGGGCCAACGTCCTGACTTTC	CASSFDRGPGANVLTF
TRBV3-1/TRBV3-2	TRBJ2-1	-	-	TGTGCCAGCAGCCATTTTAGCGGAAGGGTCGATGAGCAGTTCTTC	CASSHFSGRVDEQFF
TRBV18	TRBJ2-1	-	-	TGTGCCAGCTCCCTTGTCACCTACAATGAGCAGTTCTTC	CASSLVTYNEQFF
TRBV6-5	TRBJ1-6	-	TRBD1	TGTGCCAGCAAACAGGGGGCAAATTCACCCCTCCACTTT	CASKQGANSPLHF
TRBV13	TRBJ1-6	-	TRBD1	TGTGCCAGCAGCGATTACTCCCACAGGGGAGGTAATTCACCCCTCCACTTT	CASSDYSHRGGNSPLHF
TRBV10-1	TRBJ2-2	-	TRBD1	TGCGCCAGCAGTGATTATTCCGGGACAGGGAACACCGGGGAGCTGTTTTTT	CASSDYSGTGNTGELFF
TRBV30	TRBJ2-1	-	-	TGTGCCTGGAGTGTAAGCCTCTCTTCCTACAATGAGCAGTTCTTC	CAWSVSLSSYNEQFF
TRBV29-1	TRBJ2-5	-	-	TGCAGCGTTCCCGGTTTAGGAGAGACCCAGTACTTC	CSVPGLGETQYF
TRBV19	TRBJ2-1	few	TRBD2	TGTGCCAGTAGTATCGGGACTAGCGGTAACAATGAGCAGTTCTTC	CASSIGTSGNNEQFF
TRBV5-1	TRBJ1-1	-	-	TGCGCCAGCAGCTTGGGTGGGGGTACGGTGAACACTGAAGCTTTCTTT	CASSLGGGTVNTEAFF
TRBV28	TRBJ2-3	-	-	TGTGCCAGCAGTTTAGATCTATACACAGATACGCAGTATTTT	CASSLDLYTDTQYF
TRBV11-2	TRBJ2-7	-	-	TGTGCCAGCAGCTTAGTACAGGGCGCAAGCTACGAGCAGTACTTC	CASSLVQGASYEQYF
TRBV7-2	TRBJ2-7	-	-	TGTGCCAGCAGCTTAGTCTACCCATCCTACGACGGCGAGCAGTACTTC	CASSLVYPSYDGEQYF
TRBV6-5	TRBJ1-2	-	-	TGTGCCAGCAGTTACTCGTCACCAGGGTTTAACTATGGCTACACCTTC	CASSYSSPGFNYGYTF
TRBV27	TRBJ1-3	-	-	TGTGCCAGCTCCCTAAGGTATTCTGGAAACACCATATATTTT	CASSLRYSGNTIYF
TRBV5-1	TRBJ2-1	-	-	TGCGCCAGCAGCTTGGCCGTCGTTGAGGAGCAGTTCTTC	CASSLAVVEEQFF
TRBV14	TRBJ1-6	-	-	TGTGCCAGCAGCCAAAGAGATTCTTCACCCCTCCACTTT	CASSQRDSSPLHF